This TCR beta chain was identified in a study of T cell responses to AZD1222 COVID-19 vaccine. Broader study findings: Regions left unmutated in variants are reportedly the target of nearly half of spike-specific TCRs.

Sequenced by immunoSEQ multiplex PCR; TCRdb stores in-frame clones only, minus some. This table holds 100,000 to 150,000 clones, roughly 90% found once. The germline V gene encodes CDR1 KGHSH and CDR2 LQKENI. The CDR3 loop spans 15 amino acids. V shed 1 base and J shed 0 bases, with 7 bases lying between them. This clone has just one count. Its antigen is currently unknown. Here the sequenced sample was peripheral blood, taken on day 0 of AZD1222 vaccination. This TCR came from an adult in good health. The V and J genes are TRBV18 and TRBJ2-1; weak D call: TRBD1 (5 bases). Here the CDR3 reads CASSPLDSSYNEQFF. In DNA form, the CDR3 reads TGTGCCAGCTCACCACTTGACAGCTCCTACAATGAGCAGTTCTTC.